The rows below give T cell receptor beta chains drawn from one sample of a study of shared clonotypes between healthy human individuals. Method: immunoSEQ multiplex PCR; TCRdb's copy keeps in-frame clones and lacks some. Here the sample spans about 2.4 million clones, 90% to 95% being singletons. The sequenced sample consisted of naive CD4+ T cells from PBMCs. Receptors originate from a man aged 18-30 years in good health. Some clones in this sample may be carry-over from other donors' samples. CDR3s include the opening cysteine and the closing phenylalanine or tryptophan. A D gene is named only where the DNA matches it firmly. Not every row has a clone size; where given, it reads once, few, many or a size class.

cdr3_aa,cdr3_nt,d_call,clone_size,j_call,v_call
CASSRGGLGDTQYF,TGTGCCAGCAGCCGCGGGGGGCTGGGAGATACGCAGTATTTT,TRBD2,NA,TRBJ2-3,TRBV27
CASSITRTSGANVLTF,TGTGCCAGCAGTATCACTCGGACCTCTGGGGCCAACGTCCTGACTTTC,NA,NA,TRBJ2-6,TRBV27
CASSLPGTGGHTGELFF,TGTGCCAGCAGTTTGCCCGGGACAGGGGGGCACACCGGGGAGCTGTTTTTT,TRBD1,NA,TRBJ2-2,TRBV28
CASSSTAGLSSGNTIYF,TGTGCCAGTAGTTCCACCGCAGGGTTAAGCTCTGGAAACACCATATATTTT,NA,NA,TRBJ1-3,TRBV19
CASSIDRGLDEQYF,TGTGCCAGTAGTATTGACAGGGGGCTGGACGAGCAGTACTTC,TRBD1,NA,TRBJ2-7,TRBV19
CASGFSGRAGELFF,TGTGCCAGCGGATTCTCAGGGCGGGCCGGGGAGCTGTTTTTT,NA,once,TRBJ2-2,TRBV6-5
CASSPRGEDTQYF,TGTGCCAGCAGTCCCCGCGGGGAGGATACGCAGTATTTT,NA,NA,TRBJ2-3,TRBV27
CASSLKGDGEAFF,TGTGCCAGCAGCTTGAAGGGGGATGGTGAAGCTTTCTTT,NA,few,TRBJ1-1,TRBV7-9
CASSFRRAETQYF,TGTGCCAGCAGTTTTCGGAGGGCAGAGACCCAGTACTTC,NA,NA,TRBJ2-5,TRBV28
CASSLQPGQGAYEQYF,TGTGCCAGCAGCTTACAACCGGGACAGGGGGCCTACGAGCAGTACTTC,TRBD1,NA,TRBJ2-7,TRBV7-2
CANTKGLAGVFSYNEQFF,TGTGCCAACACCAAGGGACTAGCGGGAGTTTTCTCCTACAATGAGCAGTTCTTC,NA,NA,TRBJ2-1,TRBV21-1
CASSLAGDGNEQFF,TGTGCCAGCAGCCTAGCGGGGGATGGGAATGAGCAGTTCTTC,TRBD2,NA,TRBJ2-1,TRBV9
CASSPEGRRAGGELFF,TGTGCCAGCAGTCCAGAGGGGCGGAGGGCTGGCGGGGAGCTGTTTTTT,NA,NA,TRBJ2-2,TRBV7-3
CASLGRRGTSGRVGTDTQYF,TGCGCCAGTCTTGGGCGGCGAGGGACTAGCGGGAGGGTTGGCACAGATACGCAGTATTTT,TRBD2,NA,TRBJ2-3,TRBV10-1
CASSLIWGAFYEQYF,TGTGCCAGCAGTTTAATCTGGGGGGCTTTCTACGAGCAGTACTTC,NA,NA,TRBJ2-7,TRBV27
CASSQVPSGSYNEQFF,TGCGCCAGCAGCCAAGTTCCTAGCGGGAGTTACAATGAGCAGTTCTTC,TRBD2,NA,TRBJ2-1,TRBV4-1
CASSQGWTTSYNEQFF,TGCGCCAGCAGCCAAGGTTGGACTACCTCCTACAATGAGCAGTTCTTC,NA,NA,TRBJ2-1,TRBV4-1
CASSFPAETQYF,TGTGCCAGCAGCTTCCCCGCGGAGACCCAGTACTTC,NA,NA,TRBJ2-5,TRBV5-5
CASRRAGKNTGELFF,TGTGCCAGCCGACGGGCAGGGAAAAACACCGGGGAGCTGTTTTTT,NA,NA,TRBJ2-2,TRBV28
CASSASQGGYTF,TGTGCCAGCAGCGCCTCACAGGGGGGCTACACCTTC,TRBD1,NA,TRBJ1-2,TRBV9
CASGTGTPGVYEQYF,TGTGCCAGCGGGACGGGGACCCCGGGGGTCTACGAGCAGTACTTC,NA,NA,TRBJ2-7,TRBV14
CASSLTGANTEAFF,TGTGCCAGTAGTCTGACAGGGGCGAACACTGAAGCTTTCTTT,TRBD1,NA,TRBJ1-1,TRBV19
CSGFGRGGTEAFF,TGCAGCGGGTTCGGCAGGGGGGGAACTGAAGCTTTCTTT,TRBD1,NA,TRBJ1-1,TRBV29-1
CASSTTGGSHRAQYF,TGTGCCAGCAGTACCACAGGGGGCAGTCACCGGGCCCAGTACTTC,TRBD1,once,TRBJ2-5,TRBV27
CSASRRGQHTF,TGCAGTGCTAGTAGGAGGGGACAGCACACCTTC,TRBD1,NA,TRBJ1-2,TRBV20-1
CASTRSNQPQHF,TGTGCCAGCACGAGGAGCAATCAGCCCCAGCATTTT,NA,few,TRBJ1-5,TRBV6-6
CASSPGTGEASAYF,TGTGCCAGCAGTCCCGGGACAGGAGAAGCCTCGGCATACTTC,TRBD1,NA,TRBJ2-7,TRBV7-9
CASSLTGGEGREQYF,TGTGCCAGCTCTCTCACAGGGGGCGAAGGGCGCGAGCAGTACTTC,TRBD1,NA,TRBJ2-7,TRBV18
CASSLDRVRDNEQFF,TGTGCCAGCAGCCTAGACAGGGTTAGGGACAATGAGCAGTTCTTC,TRBD1,NA,TRBJ2-1,TRBV7-8
CASSGRDIYEQYF,TGTGCCAGCAGCGGGAGGGACATCTACGAGCAGTACTTC,NA,NA,TRBJ2-7,TRBV7-2
CASSAAQGLGSVKLFF,TGTGCCAGCAGTGCCGCCCAGGGCCTAGGCAGCGTAAAGCTGTTTTTT,NA,NA,TRBJ1-4,TRBV6-1
CASSLAPQGSYEQYF,TGTGCCAGCAGCTTAGCGCCTCAAGGCTCCTACGAGCAGTACTTC,NA,NA,TRBJ2-7,TRBV5-6
CSVKSMVDTEAFF,TGCAGCGTTAAATCAATGGTGGACACTGAAGCTTTCTTT,NA,NA,TRBJ1-1,TRBV29-1
CASSLQGALNTEAFF,TGTGCCAGCAGTTTACAGGGCGCTTTGAACACTGAAGCTTTCTTT,NA,NA,TRBJ1-1,TRBV28
CASSEAGTYEQYF,TGTGCCAGCAGTGAGGCGGGAACCTACGAGCAGTACTTC,NA,NA,TRBJ2-7,TRBV6-1
CASSSRQGRNGELFF,TGCGCCAGCAGCTCCAGACAGGGAAGGAACGGGGAGCTGTTTTTT,TRBD1,once,TRBJ2-2,TRBV5-1
CASSAVGGEQFF,TGTGCCAGCTCCGCGGTGGGGGGTGAGCAGTTCTTC,NA,NA,TRBJ2-1,TRBV18
CASSYRGRDNEQFF,TGTGCCAGCAGTTACAGGGGCAGAGACAATGAGCAGTTCTTC,NA,NA,TRBJ2-1,TRBV6-6
CASSFSVVGGGAKNIQYF,TGCGCCAGCAGCTTTAGTGTTGTAGGCGGGGGAGCCAAAAACATTCAGTACTTC,TRBD2,NA,TRBJ2-4,TRBV5-1
CASSFMGGMAAYEQYF,TGTGCCAGCAGTTTCATGGGAGGTATGGCGGCCTACGAGCAGTACTTC,NA,NA,TRBJ2-7,TRBV28
CASSPGRTSGGADTQYF,TGCGCCAGCAGCCCAGGACGGACTAGCGGAGGGGCAGATACGCAGTATTTT,TRBD2,NA,TRBJ2-3,TRBV5-1
CASSTPGTGQETQYF,TGTGCCAGCAGTACCCCCGGGACAGGACAAGAGACCCAGTACTTC,TRBD1,NA,TRBJ2-5,TRBV28
CASSRSYEQYF,TGTGCCAGCAGCCGTTCCTACGAGCAGTACTTC,NA,NA,TRBJ2-7,TRBV5-5
CASSYSGGSSYNEQFF,TGTGCCAGCAGTTACTCGGGCGGAAGCTCCTACAATGAGCAGTTCTTC,NA,once,TRBJ2-1,TRBV6-6
CASSLGFEQFF,TGTGCCAGCAGCTTGGGTTTTGAGCAGTTCTTC,NA,NA,TRBJ2-1,TRBV5-6
CASSSLSGSSYEQYF,TGTGCCAGCAGTTCCCTCAGCGGGAGCTCCTACGAGCAGTACTTC,TRBD2,NA,TRBJ2-7,TRBV28
CSVDGQGAAGELFF,TGCAGCGTCGACGGACAGGGGGCAGCCGGGGAGCTGTTTTTT,TRBD1,NA,TRBJ2-2,TRBV29-1
CASSRRQGSRPQHF,TGTGCCAGTAGCCGTCGACAGGGCAGCCGGCCCCAGCATTTT,TRBD1,NA,TRBJ1-5,TRBV19
CASSQTGGSYEQYF,TGTGCCAGCAGCCAGACAGGGGGCTCCTACGAGCAGTACTTC,TRBD1,NA,TRBJ2-7,TRBV6-6
CASSFSFSGGAFF,TGCGCCAGCAGCTTTAGCTTCTCCGGCGGAGCTTTCTTT,NA,NA,TRBJ1-1,TRBV5-1
CASSLALAPYNEQFF,TGTGCCAGCAGCTTAGCGTTAGCCCCCTACAATGAGCAGTTCTTC,NA,NA,TRBJ2-1,TRBV7-2
CASSSARLEVGELFF,TGTGCCAGCAGCTCTGCCCGGCTAGAAGTCGGGGAGCTGTTTTTT,NA,once,TRBJ2-2,TRBV7-2
CASSPGQGNEQFF,TGTGCCAGCAGCCCGGGACAGGGAAATGAGCAGTTCTTC,TRBD1,NA,TRBJ2-1,TRBV6-6
CASRDTGQGRFF,TGTGCCAGCAGGGACACAGGACAGGGGCGGTTCTTC,TRBD1,NA,TRBJ2-1,TRBV2
CASSEALGQGETYEQYF,TGCGCCAGCAGTGAGGCCCTTGGACAGGGGGAGACCTACGAGCAGTACTTC,TRBD1,NA,TRBJ2-7,TRBV10-2